Following are 13 T cell receptor beta chains from one sample sequenced in a study of T cell changes during pregnancy in multiple sclerosis. The protocol was immunoSEQ multiplex PCR, while the TCRdb copy is restricted to in-frame clones and leaves out a portion. This table holds about 87,000 clones, just over 90% found once. The specimen comprised peripheral blood, sampled in the third trimester of pregnancy. These receptors originate from a female donor in good health, enrolled as a control in a pregnancy study.

This chain uses TRBV19 with TRBJ1-2, with 7 positions matching TRBD1. The CDR3 has 15 amino acids. From germline, CDR1 is LNHDA and CDR2 SQIVND (reference sequence). Trimming took 1 base from V and 2 from J; bases not matched to a gene: 4. As DNA, the CDR3 is TGTGCCAGTAGTATAGTCGGGACAGTAAACTATGGCTACACCTTC. Translated, it gives CASSIVGTVNYGYTF.

This chain uses TRBV11-2 with TRBJ2-5; D gene unclear. The CDR3 totals 15 residues. The germline V gene has CDR1 SGHAT and CDR2 FQNNGV. V was shortened by 1 base and J by 5 bases, with 14 bases between the two germline ends. The CDR3 spells CASSLVPNSGETQYF. The CDR3 DNA follows: TGTGCCAGCAGCTTAGTGCCCAACTCCGGGGAGACCCAGTACTTC.

DNA of the CDR3: TGTGCCAGTAGACCCAACGCAGGGAACACTGAAGCTTTCTTT. It is translated as CASRPNAGNTEAFF. J is TRBJ1-1 and V is TRBV19; D is undetermined. V was shortened by 6 bases and J by 1 base, with 12 bases between the two germline ends. The CDR3 covers 14 residues. Germline V lookup: CDR1 LNHDA, CDR2 SQIVND (reference sequence).

The V call is TRBV7-9, the J call TRBJ1-1; 10 bases fit TRBD1. The germline gives CDR1 SEHNR, CDR2 FQNEAQ (reference sequence). The CDR3 contains 12 residues. The V gene end was trimmed by 5 bases and the J gene end by 10 bases; junction bases not matched to a gene: 4. The CDR3 protein is CASSRDRGRAFF. In nucleotides, the CDR3 is TGTGCCAGCAGCAGGGACAGGGGTCGAGCTTTCTTT.

The genes are TRBV5-8 and TRBJ1-1; D remains unclear. Germline V gives CDR1 SGHTS, CDR2 YDEGEE. This CDR3 has 14 residues. V was trimmed by 4 bases and J by 7 bases, leaving 17 bases between them. CDR3 bases: TGTGCCAGCAGCCCGCCCGGGATGGGTTTTGAAGCTTTCTTT. This codes for CASSPPGMGFEAFF.

The gene calls are TRBV5-1 and TRBJ1-2; TRBD1 aligns across 7 bases. The J segment lost 3 bases and the V segment lost 4 bases, leaving 3 bases of the junction unmatched. Germline values: CDR1 SGHRS, CDR2 YFSETQ. CDR3 size: 13 residues. The CDR3 nucleotides read TGCGCCAGCAGCCTCGGGACAGACTATGGCTACACCTTC. Protein: CASSLGTDYGYTF.

The V and J genes are TRBV10-3 and TRBJ1-1; possible D gene TRBD1, 6 bases. V gave up 5 bases and J gave up 2 bases, with 15 bases separating them. The CDR3 consists of 15 residues. Germline V gene lookup returns CDR1 ENHRY and CDR2 SYGVKD. CDR3 coding DNA: TGTGCCATCAGTTCCCGGGGGGGCTCCAACACTGAAGCTTTCTTT. This sequence encodes CAISSRGGSNTEAFF.

The chain carries TRBV4-2 and TRBJ1-2, with D unresolved. This CDR3 contains 15 residues. Between the trimmed V and J ends, which lost 2 bases and 2 bases, there was a span of 12 bases. From germline, CDR1 is LGHNA and CDR2 YNFKEQ. The CDR3 region has the DNA TGTGCCAGCAGCCAAATTGACATACTCAACTATGGCTACACCTTC. It translates to CASSQIDILNYGYTF.

The chain carries TRBV15 and TRBJ2-3; TRBD2 matches 14 bases. V dropped 5 bases and J dropped 4; count of bases not matched to a gene: 8. Germline CDR1 reads LNHNV; CDR2 reads YYDKDF (reference sequence). The CDR3 is 17 amino acids. CDR3 nucleotides: TGTGCCACCAGCTCGGGACTAGCGGGAGTTCGAGCAGATACGCAGTATTTT. Translating it yields CATSSGLAGVRADTQYF.

The chain links TRBV28 to TRBJ1-3; possible D gene TRBD1, 5 bases. There are 16 residues in the CDR3. Trimming removed 7 bases at V and 0 bases at J, with 16 bases between. Germline loops: CDR1 MDHEN, CDR2 SYDVKM. CDR3 in amino acids: CASTEPRQTSGNTIYF. The CDR3 DNA follows: TGTGCCAGCACCGAACCCCGACAGACCTCTGGAAACACCATATATTTT.

The V gene is TRBV9, the J gene TRBJ2-3, with D unclear. The CDR3 is 14 amino acids. Germline V gene sequence: CDR1 SGDLS, CDR2 YYNGEE. V was shortened by 5 bases and J by 2 bases, with 12 bases between the two germline ends. CDR3 sequence (DNA): TGTGCCAGCAGTGTAACTACCAACACAGATACGCAGTATTTT. Its protein is CASSVTTNTDTQYF. Using reference TRBV9 and TRBJ2-3 for the parts outside the CDR3, the full variable domain is DSGVTQTPKHLITATGQRVTLRCSPRSGDLSVYWYQQSLDQGLQFLIQYYNGEERAKGNILERFSAQQFPDLHSELNLSSLELGDSALYFCASSVTTNTDTQYFGPGTRLTVL.

This clone came up once. The chain couples TRBV6-1 to TRBJ2-3; D perhaps matches TRBD1 (6 bases). The CDR3 covers 17 residues. Per the germline V gene, CDR1 is MNHNS and CDR2 is SASEGT. V shed 3 bases and J shed 0 bases, with 16 bases lying between them. CDR3 nucleotides: TGTGCCAGCAGTGAGTGGACAGACGCCTCTAGCACAGATACGCAGTATTTT. Translated: CASSEWTDASSTDTQYF.

This rearrangement joins TRBV19 to TRBJ2-1, with 9 bases lining up with TRBD2. The germline gives CDR1 LNHDA, CDR2 SQIVND (reference sequence). The CDR3 length is 18 residues. The V segment lost 8 bases and the J segment 4 bases; nucleotides outside the gene matches: 18. CDR3 nucleotide sequence: TGTGCCAGTTCTAACCGCGTCATAGCGGGAGCGGGTTACAATGAGCAGTTCTTC. This encodes CASSNRVIAGAGYNEQFF.